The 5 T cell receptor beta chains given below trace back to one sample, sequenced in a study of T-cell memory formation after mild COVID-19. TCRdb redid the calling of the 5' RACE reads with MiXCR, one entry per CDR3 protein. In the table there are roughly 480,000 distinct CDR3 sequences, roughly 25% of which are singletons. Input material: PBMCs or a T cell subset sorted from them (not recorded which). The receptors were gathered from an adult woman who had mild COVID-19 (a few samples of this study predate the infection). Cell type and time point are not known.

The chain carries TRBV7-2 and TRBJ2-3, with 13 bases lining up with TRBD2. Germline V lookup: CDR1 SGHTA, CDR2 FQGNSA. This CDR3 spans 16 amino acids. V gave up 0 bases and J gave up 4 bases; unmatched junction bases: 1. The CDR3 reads CASSLAGTSGADTQYF. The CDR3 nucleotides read TGTGCCAGCAGCTTAGCAGGGACTAGCGGGGCAGATACGCAGTATTTT.

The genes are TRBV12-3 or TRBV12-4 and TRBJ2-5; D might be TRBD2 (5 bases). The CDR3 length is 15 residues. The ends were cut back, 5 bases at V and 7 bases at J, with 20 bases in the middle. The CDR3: CASSPASPFRGTQYF. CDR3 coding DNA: TGTGCCAGCAGTCCCGCATCGCCATTTCGGGGGACCCAGTACTTC.

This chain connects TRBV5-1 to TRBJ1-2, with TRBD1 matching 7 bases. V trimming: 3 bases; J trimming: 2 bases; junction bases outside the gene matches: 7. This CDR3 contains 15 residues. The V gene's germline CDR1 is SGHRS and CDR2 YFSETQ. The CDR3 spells CASSSPETGNYGYTF. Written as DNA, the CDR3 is TGCGCCAGCAGCTCGCCCGAGACAGGGAACTATGGCTACACCTTC.

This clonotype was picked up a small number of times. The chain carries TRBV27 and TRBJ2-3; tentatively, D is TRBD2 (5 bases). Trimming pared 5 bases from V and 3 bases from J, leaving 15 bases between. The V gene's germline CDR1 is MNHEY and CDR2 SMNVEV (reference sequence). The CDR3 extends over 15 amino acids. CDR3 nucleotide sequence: TGTGCCAGCAGTACAATCCGGGATAAGACAGATACGCAGTATTTT. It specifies CASSTIRDKTDTQYF.

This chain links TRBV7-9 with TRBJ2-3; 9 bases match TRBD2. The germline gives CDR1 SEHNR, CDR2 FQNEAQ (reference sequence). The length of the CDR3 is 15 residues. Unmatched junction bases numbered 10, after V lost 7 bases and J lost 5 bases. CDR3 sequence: CASTTTSGLLDTQYF. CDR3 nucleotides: TGTGCCAGCACCACGACTAGCGGACTATTAGATACGCAGTATTTT.